A selection of T cell receptor beta chains follows, all from one sample in a study of cytomegalovirus exposure and HLA in healthy donors. Assay: immunoSEQ multiplex PCR; the TCRdb copy retains only in-frame clones and omits some. The sample contains about 140,000 clones, about 80% of which appear only once. Sequences were obtained from PBMCs. Receptor source: a male donor in good health and CMV-seropositive. Each CDR3 is given with its conserved first and last residue. Each record gives: D gene, clone size, J gene, V gene, CDR3 DNA, CDR3 protein. The D gene is left open where the match is weak. A clone size is listed for some rows: how often the clone was seen (once, few, many), or a class if it is expanded.

. | once | TRBJ1-1 | TRBV28 | TGTGCCAGCAGGGAGGCGGGGTACACTGAAGCTTTCTTT | CASREAGYTEAFF
TRBD2 | once | TRBJ2-1 | TRBV13 | TGTGCCAGCAGCCGGGGCGGGAGGGCGGTAGTTGAGCAGTTCTTC | CASSRGGRAVVEQFF
TRBD2 | . | TRBJ2-2 | TRBV7-9 | TGTGCCAGCAGCGTTAAAAGCCTAGCGGGAGTCGGGGAGCTGTTTTTT | CASSVKSLAGVGELFF
TRBD1 | . | TRBJ2-2 | TRBV30 | TGCGCCTTACGCCAGACCGGGACAGGGATCACCGGGGAGCTGTTTTTT | CALRQTGTGITGELFF
TRBD1 | once | TRBJ1-4 | TRBV2 | TGTGCCAGCAGTGAAGCGCAGGGGACAGTTGAAAAACTGTTTTTT | CASSEAQGTVEKLFF
. | . | TRBJ1-1 | TRBV5-5 | TGTGCCAGCAGCTTGGGCGGACTACTGTTTGAAGCTTTCTTT | CASSLGGLLFEAFF
TRBD1 | . | TRBJ2-7 | TRBV7-8 | TGTGCCAGCAGCCCTACGGACAGGGTTAGTGAGCAGTACTTC | CASSPTDRVSEQYF
. | . | TRBJ1-6 | TRBV10-3 | TGTGCCATCAGTGAGTTGGGGCCCTCCACCTATAATTCACCCCTCCACTTT | CAISELGPSTYNSPLHF
TRBD1 | few | TRBJ2-5 | TRBV5-4 | TGTGCCAGCAGCGTGGGACAGATTCAAGAGACCCAGTACTTC | CASSVGQIQETQYF
. | . | TRBJ1-5 | TRBV7-2 | TGTGCCAGCAGCTTAGGCGTTGGGTTCGGGCAGCCCCAGCATTTT | CASSLGVGFGQPQHF
TRBD2 | . | TRBJ2-5 | TRBV6-1 | TGTGCCAGCAAGTTCGCGGGGGGGGAGACCCAGTACTTC | CASKFAGGETQYF
. | . | TRBJ1-2 | TRBV19 | TGTGCCAGTAGCCTGACAGGTCCCTATGGCTACACCTTC | CASSLTGPYGYTF
. | . | TRBJ2-2 | TRBV18 | TGTGCCAGCTCCCCAACAGGGAACGCCGGGGAGCTGTTTTTT | CASSPTGNAGELFF
. | . | TRBJ2-7 | TRBV28 | TGTGCCACCCAAGCGGGCCTTGCCTACGAGCAGTACTTC | CATQAGLAYEQYF
. | few | TRBJ2-4 | TRBV7-8 | TGTGCCAGCAGCTTAGAGCGAGGCACCATTCAGTACTTC | CASSLERGTIQYF
. | . | TRBJ1-1 | TRBV5-6 | TGTGCCAGCAGCACCGGAGGGGTTCTGAGGACTGAAGCTTTCTTT | CASSTGGVLRTEAFF
TRBD2 | . | TRBJ2-3 | TRBV25-1 | TGTGCCAGCAGTGAATACGGGGGGGCAGATACGCAGTATTTT | CASSEYGGADTQYF
. | . | TRBJ1-1 | TRBV7-8 | TGTGCCAGCAGCTTTTTGGGGGGGGCTGAAGCTTTCTTT | CASSFLGGAEAFF
. | few | TRBJ2-1 | TRBV27 | TGTGCCAGCAAAACAAACAATGAGCAGTTCTTC | CASKTNNEQFF
. | . | TRBJ2-3 | TRBV28 | TGTGCCAGCAACCCTGGACAGGGGTTGGCAGCGGGAGGGTTCACAGATACGCAGTATTTT | CASNPGQGLAAGGFTDTQYF
TRBD2 | . | TRBJ2-3 | TRBV6-5 | TGTGCCAGCAGTTACGGCGCTAGCGGGAGAACTGATACGCAGTATTTT | CASSYGASGRTDTQYF
TRBD2 | . | TRBJ2-7 | TRBV4-1 | TGCGCCAGCAGCCACCTCGGACTAGCGGGGGGTCATAGCTCCTACGAGCAGTACTTC | CASSHLGLAGGHSSYEQYF
. | . | TRBJ1-5 | TRBV28 | TGTGCCAGCAGTTTAACGGTGGGCAGGAACAATCAGCCCCAGCATTTT | CASSLTVGRNNQPQHF
TRBD1 | . | TRBJ2-7 | TRBV4-3 | TGCGCCAGCAGCCAAGTGGGACAGGGGGTCGAAGAGCAGTACTTC | CASSQVGQGVEEQYF
TRBD1 | . | TRBJ2-5 | TRBV7-9 | TGTGCCAGCAGCGCCGACAGGGGGGGGAAGACCCAGTACTTC | CASSADRGGKTQYF
TRBD1 | . | TRBJ1-3 | TRBV6-5 | TGTGCCAGCAGTTGGCAGGGGGCCCCTGGAAACACCATATATTTT | CASSWQGAPGNTIYF
TRBD2 | once | TRBJ2-3 | TRBV7-2 | TGTGCCAGCAGCTTTTATGGCGGGGGGGCCTTGACAGATACGCAGTATTTT | CASSFYGGGALTDTQYF
. | . | TRBJ2-7 | TRBV25-1 | TGTGCCAGCAGAGGGGCCGAGCAGTACTTC | CASRGAEQYF
TRBD1 | . | TRBJ2-1 | TRBV5-4 | TGTGCCAGCAGCTTGGGAGACAGGGGGCACTATGAGCAGTTCTTC | CASSLGDRGHYEQFF
. | . | TRBJ2-1 | TRBV5-3 | TGTGCCAGAAGCTTGCAGGTATACAATGAGCAGTTCTTC | CARSLQVYNEQFF
. | . | TRBJ1-5 | TRBV21-1 | TGTGCCAGCAGCAAAATGACTATCCATCAGCCCCAGCATTTT | CASSKMTIHQPQHF
. | . | TRBJ2-5 | TRBV15 | TGTGCCACCAGCAGAGATCTTAGCGGAGAGACCCAGTACTTC | CATSRDLSGETQYF
TRBD2 | few | TRBJ2-7 | TRBV5-4 | TGTGCCAGCAGCTTGAGCGGACTAGCCACCTACGAGCAGTACTTC | CASSLSGLATYEQYF
TRBD2 | few | TRBJ2-7 | TRBV7-2 | TGTGCCAGCAGCTTAGTAGCGGGAGCCTCCTACGAGCAGTACTTC | CASSLVAGASYEQYF
TRBD1 | . | TRBJ1-5 | TRBV12-5 | TGTGCTAGTGGCCCCGGGACAGGGGTGGGTCAGCCCCAGCATTTT | CASGPGTGVGQPQHF
. | . | TRBJ1-1 | TRBV10-3 | TGTGCCATCTCCGGGGGCGGGGGCACTGAAGCTTTCTTT | CAISGGGGTEAFF
. | once | TRBJ1-5 | TRBV6-6 | TGTGCCAGCAGGACAGGTTATCAGCCCCAGCATTTT | CASRTGYQPQHF
TRBD2 | . | TRBJ2-1 | TRBV7-2 | TGTGCCAGCAGCTTAGGCGGGAGTACGCATGAGCAGTTCTTC | CASSLGGSTHEQFF
TRBD1 | . | TRBJ2-5 | TRBV29-1 | TGCAGCGCAAGCCGCACAGGGGGCACGTCTGAGACCCAGTACTTC | CSASRTGGTSETQYF
. | . | TRBJ1-2 | TRBV21-1 | TGTGCCAGCAGCACATCGACGAGGGCAGGGGGCTACCCCTTC | CASSTSTRAGGYPF
. | few | TRBJ1-5 | TRBV14 | TGTGCCAGCAGCCAAGGTCCGAATCAGCCCCAGCATTTT | CASSQGPNQPQHF